This TCR beta chain was captured in a study of T cell responses to AZD1222 COVID-19 vaccine (TCRdb year 2021). For context, the study as a whole: AZD1222 recipients given second doses at about 4 weeks or at about 12 weeks were pooled, since spike-specific TCR depth and breadth were not found to differ between the two schedules. A total of under 250 trial participants underwent TCR sequencing, of whom 200 to 220 had received two doses of AZD1222 and roughly 26 had received two doses of the MenACWY control vaccine. Trial participants were enrolled by age into 18-55, 56-69 and 70-plus year subgroups, with roughly 150, 30 and 60 TCR-sequenced participants respectively. General study outcomes and caveats: The whole spike protein was spanned by vaccine-associated CD4 TCRs, and dominant responses were seen in regions 160-218 and 743-854. In the small 56-69-year group, the increase in depth fell short of significance, most likely because of low power. Reportedly, close to half of the unique spike-specific TCRs recognized epitopes lying outside the regions that are mutated in the B.1.351 and B.1.1.7 variants. Only five to seven AZD1222 recipients were SARS-CoV-2 seropositive at baseline, limiting conclusions about previously exposed vaccinees. Because no day 14 peak-response samples were available, the repertoires could be characterized only after the peak T cell response. A significant rise in spike-specific TCR breadth and depth was observed after two AZD1222 doses relative to day 0 and relative to MenACWY recipients. Participants were mostly white British, with more females than males. The authors suggested clonal diversity may have been underestimated.

The sample's time point label, in plain terms: baseline before first vaccination. The vaccinee samples were drawn from two UK trials, COV001 and COV002, one of which was a single-blind randomized controlled phase 2/3 trial testing AZD1222 (ChAdOx1 nCoV-19) in healthy adults. For TCRbeta chain sequencing, PBMC samples from trial participants were taken at day 0 and at day 28 after the second dose. The CDR3 regions of human TCRbeta chains were subjected to immunosequencing. The source study handled its data this way. Repertoire TCRs were matched against a reference library of SARS-CoV-2-specific TCRs generated with the MIRA antigen-specificity platform. Breadth was defined as the fraction of unique TCRs that were SARS-CoV-2-associated, and depth was defined as the fraction of total T cells that were SARS-CoV-2-associated. Using the MIRA data, each spike-specific TCR was assigned both to the spike region to which the TCR was reactive and to a CD4 or CD8 class. Log10-transformed breadth and depth values were compared by one-way ANOVA with Sidak's multiple comparisons tests. TCRdb took over this immuneACCESS table, retaining in-frame rearrangements with V and J assigned. Such tables are incomplete; in checked studies, under half of the missing clones stem from an unresolved V gene, and the remainder is unexplained. D and trimming come from the DNA, and the V and J calls and clone size come from that table. The sample includes some 150,000 clones, with about 90% observed a single time. The top ten clonotypes cover about 3.5% of the sample.

Concerning this clone: Its binding antigen is unknown. No much larger clone is present one base from it, and per-base qualities are unavailable.

This sequence was found in an adult in good health. Sequences were derived from peripheral blood, sampled on day 0 of AZD1222 vaccination.

The CDR3 protein is CASTGNSNQPQHF. The nucleotide sequence reads as follows: TGTGCCAGCACAGGAAATAGCAATCAGCCCCAGCATTTT. The chain couples TRBV28 to TRBJ1-5; confidence is insufficient to name the D gene. CDR1 and CDR2 are read off the germline V gene as MDHEN and SYDVKM. V gives up 7 bases and J gives up 0 bases, and the segment between their germline ends measures 7 bases. From cysteine to phenylalanine, the CDR3 is 13 amino acids long. Only the CDR3 part of the read is kept: 39 bases, read in frame from the first base. Outside the CDR3, residues come from the reference TRBV28 and TRBJ1-5 proteins, so the full variable domain is: DVKVTQSSRYLVKRTGEKVFLECVQDMDHENMFWYRQDPGLGLRLIYFSYDVKMKEKGDIPEGYSVSREKKERFSLILESASTNQTSMYLCASTGNSNQPQHFGDGTRLSIL.